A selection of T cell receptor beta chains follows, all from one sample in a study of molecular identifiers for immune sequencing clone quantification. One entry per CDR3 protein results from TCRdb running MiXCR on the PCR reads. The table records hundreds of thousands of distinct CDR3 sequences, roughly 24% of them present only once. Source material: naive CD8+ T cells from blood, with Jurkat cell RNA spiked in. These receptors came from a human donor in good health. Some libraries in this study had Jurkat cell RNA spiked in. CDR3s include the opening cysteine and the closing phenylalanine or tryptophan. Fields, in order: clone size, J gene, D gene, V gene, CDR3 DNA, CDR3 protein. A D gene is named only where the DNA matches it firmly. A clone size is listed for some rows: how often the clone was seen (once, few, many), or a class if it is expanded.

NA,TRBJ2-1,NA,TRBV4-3,TGCGCCAGCAGCCAAGACCCCGAAAGGCAGTTCTTC,CASSQDPERQFF
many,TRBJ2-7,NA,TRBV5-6,TGTGCCAGCAGCTTGGATACCCCCCGTCTGGACAGCAACGGGGACGAGCAGTACTTC,CASSLDTPRLDSNGDEQYF
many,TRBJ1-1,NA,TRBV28,TGTGCCAGCAGTGGGGGGGCCGTGGACACTGAAGCTTTCTTT,CASSGGAVDTEAFF
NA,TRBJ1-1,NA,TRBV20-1,TGCAGTGTCAACCGGGAAACAGGGCCTAAGGGCACTGAAGCTTTCTTT,CSVNRETGPKGTEAFF
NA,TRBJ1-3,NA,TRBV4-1,TGCGCCAGCCGGTCAGCCTCCTCTGGAAACACCATATATTTT,CASRSASSGNTIYF
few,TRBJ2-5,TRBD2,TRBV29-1,TGCAGCACAATAGCGGGGGTGGAGACCCAGTACTTC,CSTIAGVETQYF
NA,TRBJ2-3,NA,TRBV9,TGTGCCAGCAGCGTGCGGGCCTCATCCCATAAAACAGATACGCAGTATTTT,CASSVRASSHKTDTQYF
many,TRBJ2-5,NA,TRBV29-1,TGCAGCGTTGAAGATTGGGCCGTCCAAGAGACCCAGTACTTC,CSVEDWAVQETQYF
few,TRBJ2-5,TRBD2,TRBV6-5,TGTGCCAGCAGTCCGACGGGACTAGCGGGGGTAGAGACCCAGTACTTC,CASSPTGLAGVETQYF
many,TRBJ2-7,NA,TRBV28,TGTGCCAGCAGTTTGGGGGGACATCAGTACGAGCAGTACTTC,CASSLGGHQYEQYF
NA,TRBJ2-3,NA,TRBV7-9,TGTGCCAGCAGCTTAAACGGCTGGACAGTTACGCAGTATTTT,CASSLNGWTVTQYF
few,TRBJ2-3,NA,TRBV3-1,TGTGCCAGCAGCCTCGGAGGGGGGCGGGGGCTTTTCACAGATACGCAGTATTTT,CASSLGGGRGLFTDTQYF
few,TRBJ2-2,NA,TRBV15,TGTGCCACCAGCGGATTCGACCTGGGATTGAACACCGGGGAGCTGTTTTTT,CATSGFDLGLNTGELFF
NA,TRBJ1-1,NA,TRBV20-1,TGCAGTGCTTCACAGTTGAACACTGAAGCTTTCTTT,CSASQLNTEAFF
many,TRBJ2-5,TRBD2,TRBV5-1,TGCGCCAGCAGCTTCGTCCGGGGGGTAGAGACCCAGTACTTC,CASSFVRGVETQYF
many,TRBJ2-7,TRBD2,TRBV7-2,TGTGCCAGCAGCACCGGACTAGCGGGCCCCTACGAGCAGTACTTC,CASSTGLAGPYEQYF
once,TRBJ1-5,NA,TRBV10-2,TGCGTCGTGGCGGGGCTGAGGAACCAGCCCCAGCATTTT,CVVAGLRNQPQHF
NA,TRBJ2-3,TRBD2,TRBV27,TGTGCCACCAGACTTCGGACTAGCGGGAGCACAGATACGCAGTATTTT,CATRLRTSGSTDTQYF
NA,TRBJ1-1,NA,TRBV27,TGTGCCAGCAGGGGGGGGATGGGTGTGACTGAAGCTTTCTTT,CASRGGMGVTEAFF
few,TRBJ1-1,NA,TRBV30,TGTGCCTGGAGTGTATGGTCCGCGAACACTGAAGCTTTCTTT,CAWSVWSANTEAFF
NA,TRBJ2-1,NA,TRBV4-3,TGCGCCAGCAGCCAACATTCCGGACGCTACAATGAGCAGTTCTTC,CASSQHSGRYNEQFF
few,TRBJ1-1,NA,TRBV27,TGTGCCAGCAGTGGTGAGGGCGCAGCCGCTGAAGCTTTCTTT,CASSGEGAAAEAFF
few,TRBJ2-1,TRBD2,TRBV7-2,TGTGCCAGCAGCTCGAGCGGGAGGCGCTGCAATGAGCAGTTCTTC,CASSSSGRRCNEQFF
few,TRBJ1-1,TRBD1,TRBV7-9,TGTGCCAGCAGCCCCCCCGTGGCAGGGGGTAACACTGAAGCTTTCTTT,CASSPPVAGGNTEAFF
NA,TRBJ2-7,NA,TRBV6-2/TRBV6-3,TGTGCCAGCACCCTGGACCCATTCGGGCACGAGCAGTACTTC,CASTLDPFGHEQYF
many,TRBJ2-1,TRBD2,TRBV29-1,TGCAGCGTAGGAAGAGCGGGGATCTACAATGAGCAGTTCTTC,CSVGRAGIYNEQFF
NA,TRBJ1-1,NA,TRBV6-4,TGTGCCAGCAGTGACGTGATCGGGTCCACTGAAGCTTTCTTT,CASSDVIGSTEAFF
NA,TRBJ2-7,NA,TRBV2,TGTGCCAGCGGTGCCCAGGGCCCGTCCTACGAGCAGTACTTC,CASGAQGPSYEQYF